A single sample is the source of the 19 T cell receptor beta chains below, sequenced in a study of Graves' ophthalmopathy and Graves' hyperthyroidism. Amplification of the TCR beta CDR3 regions used RNA transcripts (as template). The library came from an HTBI-primed first-round RT-PCR and a second-round multiplex PCR. From the multiplex PCR reads, TCRdb called clonotypes with MiXCR, one entry per CDR3 protein. The sample has some 390,000 distinct CDR3 sequences, about 18% seen once. Input material: peripheral blood. These receptors were obtained from a woman between 18 and 29 years old with Graves' ophthalmopathy.

Ten or more counts support this clonotype. The V gene is TRBV11-1, the J gene TRBJ1-5, with 9 nucleotides matching TRBD1. Germline V gives CDR1 SGHAT, CDR2 FQDESV (reference sequence). The length of the CDR3 is 16 residues. Trimming took 1 base from V and 2 from J; bases not matched to a gene: 3. The CDR3 reads CASSLETGGGNQPQHF. DNA of the CDR3: TGTGCCAGCAGCTTAGAAACAGGGGGCGGCAATCAGCCCCAGCATTTT.

In this sample, this clonotype turned up many times. The chain combines TRBV12-3 or TRBV12-4 with TRBJ2-5; 8 positions agree with TRBD1. V was clipped by 4 bases and J by 6 bases; unmatched bases: 7. The CDR3 sequence is 14 residues long. The CDR3 spells CASSSTGEEKTQYF. The CDR3 nucleotides are TGTGCCAGCAGTTCGACAGGGGAGGAGAAGACCCAGTACTTC.

This clonotype was observed many times. V and J are TRBV6-2 or TRBV6-3 and TRBJ2-2; maybe TRBD2 (5 bases). This CDR3 spans 16 amino acids. Trimming shortened V by 2 bases and J by 0 bases, and 10 bases separated the two germline ends. The germline CDR1 and CDR2 sequences are MNHEY and SVGEGT. CDR3 loop: CASSYPDWSNTGELFF. In nucleotides, the CDR3 is TGTGCCAGCAGTTACCCGGACTGGTCGAACACCGGGGAGCTGTTTTTT.

This clonotype has ten or more counts. The chain couples TRBV3-1 to TRBJ2-7; D gene unclear. The CDR3 covers 14 residues. Germline loops: CDR1 LGHDT, CDR2 YNNKEL (reference sequence). Trimming stripped 11 bases from V and 1 base from J, with 18 bases between. The CDR3 coding sequence is TGTGCCCCCTCGGCCGTCCTCAGGTCCTACGAGCAGTACTTC. As protein: CAPSAVLRSYEQYF.

This clonotype was counted at least ten times. V and J are TRBV12-3 or TRBV12-4 and TRBJ1-2; perhaps TRBD1 as D (6 bases). Trimming took 6 bases from V and 4 from J, leaving 15 bases between them. The CDR3 totals 14 residues. The CDR3 sequence is CASSYVGGFYGYTF. DNA of the CDR3: TGTGCCAGCAGCTATGTAGGGGGTTTCTATGGCTACACCTTC.

This clonotype was seen repeatedly, ten times or more. The V call is TRBV28, the J call TRBJ2-7; 11 nucleotides agree with TRBD1. Germline lookup yields CDR1 MDHEN and CDR2 SYDVKM. J was trimmed by 5 bases and V by 3 bases; bases with no gene match: 6. The CDR3 totals 15 residues. The CDR3 nucleotides are TGTGCCAGCAGTTTTTTCGGACAGGGGGCCAACGAGCAGTACTTC. Protein product: CASSFFGQGANEQYF.

This clonotype was seen ten or more times. This sequence joins TRBV7-8 and TRBJ2-3; D may be TRBD2 (6 bases). In germline, CDR1 is SGHVS, CDR2 FQNEAQ. CDR3 size: 16 residues. Trimming removed 3 bases at V and 2 bases at J, with 15 bases between. DNA for the CDR3: TGTGCCAGCAGCTTTCCGGGACTGCATTCCACAGATACGCAGTATTTT. It codes for CASSFPGLHSTDTQYF.

This clonotype was seen repeatedly, ten times or more. The chain carries TRBV6-5 and TRBJ1-2; D is ambiguous. The germline CDR1 and CDR2 sequences are MNHEY and SVGAGI. V lost 2 bases, J lost 5 bases, and 9 bases lay in between. There are 13 residues in the CDR3. The CDR3 DNA follows: TGTGCCAGCAGTTACGAAAAACCGTATGGCTACACCTTC. Encoded protein: CASSYEKPYGYTF.

This clonotype has just one count. The chain uses TRBV5-1 and TRBJ2-7, with 8 bases lining up with TRBD1. V lost 4 bases and J lost 3; bases outside the gene matches: 9. The CDR3 consists of 15 residues. Germline-derived CDR1 and CDR2 are SGHRS and YFSETQ. The CDR3 is CASSTLWGTGYEQYF. The CDR3 DNA reads TGCGCCAGCAGCACCCTGTGGGGGACAGGCTACGAGCAGTACTTC.

This clonotype was counted only a few times. The gene calls are TRBV5-5 and TRBJ1-1; 8 nucleotides match TRBD1. This CDR3 comprises 13 residues. The germline V gene has CDR1 SGHKS and CDR2 YYEKEE (reference sequence). The V segment lost 4 bases and the J segment 6 bases; nucleotides outside the gene matches: 5. CDR3 amino acids: CASSPQGAPEAFF. CDR3 bases: TGTGCCAGCAGCCCCCAGGGGGCCCCTGAAGCTTTCTTT.

This clonotype was detected ten times or more. J is TRBJ2-7 and V is TRBV7-9; 9 nucleotides line up with TRBD1. The CDR3 has 15 amino acids. The V and J ends lost 3 bases and 4 bases, in that order; junction bases with no gene match: 7. CDR1 is SEHNR, CDR2 FQNEAQ, per germline (reference sequence). The CDR3 DNA reads as TGTGCCAGCAGCTTCACCGGGACAGGGATGTACGAGCAGTACTTC. Protein: CASSFTGTGMYEQYF. Together with reference TRBV7-9 and TRBJ2-7, the CDR3 gives the full variable domain: DTGVSQNPRHKITKRGQNVTFRCDPISEHNRLYWYRQTLGQGPEFLTYFQNEAQLEKSRLLSDRFSAERPKGSFSTLEIQRTEQGDSAMYLCASSFTGTGMYEQYFGPGTRLTVT.

This clonotype was counted at least ten times. This rearrangement joins TRBV5-1 to TRBJ2-7; D is possibly TRBD2 (6 bases). This CDR3 is built from 16 residues. Trimming removed 0 bases from V and 2 bases from J, with 15 bases in between. Germline CDR1 and CDR2: SGHRS and YFSETQ. Written as DNA, the CDR3 is TGCGCCAGCAGCTTGGATTGGGGAGGTGGAGCCTACGAGCAGTACTTC. It codes for CASSLDWGGGAYEQYF.

This clonotype appeared many times. The chain carries TRBV6-2 or TRBV6-3 and TRBJ2-7; D is unresolved. Trimming took 2 bases from V and 4 from J, leaving 18 bases between them. CDR3 size: 16 residues. In germline, CDR1 is MNHEY, CDR2 SVGEGT. The CDR3 loop is CASSYGGAGRSYEQYF. The DNA for the CDR3 is TGTGCCAGCAGTTACGGCGGCGCTGGACGATCGTACGAGCAGTACTTC.

The chain couples TRBV5-1 to TRBJ2-7; possibly TRBD1 or TRBD2 for D (5 bases each). Trimming took 1 base from V and 2 from J, leaving 13 bases between them. Germline V gene lookup returns CDR1 SGHRS and CDR2 YFSETQ. The length of the CDR3 is 15 residues. The CDR3: CASSLFPGTAYEQYF. CDR3 DNA: TGCGCCAGCAGCTTGTTCCCAGGGACGGCCTACGAGCAGTACTTC.

The gene calls are TRBV10-3 and TRBJ1-1; 7 nucleotides match TRBD1. J gave up 0 bases and V 11 bases, and 12 bases lay outside the gene matches. There are 15 residues in the CDR3. CDR1 ENHRY and CDR2 SYGVKD come from the germline V gene. CDR3 region: CASKKGAGMNTEAFF. In DNA form, the CDR3 reads TGTGCCTCAAAAAAGGGGGCAGGCATGAACACTGAAGCTTTCTTT.

This clonotype was counted at least ten times. V and J are TRBV6-2 or TRBV6-3 and TRBJ2-2, with D possibly called TRBD1 or TRBD2 (5 bases each). Germline loops: CDR1 MNHEY, CDR2 SVGEGT. This CDR3 spans 13 amino acids. Trimming removed 6 bases from V and 5 bases from J, with 10 bases in between. This CDR3 is CASSQGATGELFF. The CDR3 bases are TGTGCCAGCAGCCAGGGAGCGACCGGGGAGCTGTTTTTT.

The chain is built from TRBV6-1 and TRBJ2-7, with TRBD1 as a possible D gene (5 bases). The CDR3 runs to 15 residues. Trimming cost V 6 bases and J 2 bases, with 17 bases left between them. Germline assignment: CDR1 MNHNS and CDR2 SASEGT. CDR3 in DNA: TGTGCCAGCAGCAATGGTCCGGCGGACACCTACGAGCAGTACTTC. This codes for CASSNGPADTYEQYF.

In its sample, this clonotype was seen many times. This rearrangement joins TRBV6-2 or TRBV6-3 to TRBJ2-7, with TRBD2 identical over 7 bases. The germline CDR1 and CDR2 sequences are MNHEY and SVGEGT. Trimming took 4 bases from V and 4 from J; bases not matched to a gene: 10. The length of the CDR3 is 15 residues. CDR3 residues: CASSSPSGALYEQYF. The CDR3 DNA reads TGTGCCAGCAGTTCACCGAGCGGGGCCCTATACGAGCAGTACTTC.

V is TRBV4-3 and J is TRBJ2-7; the match to TRBD1 covers 7 bases. The CDR3 is 15 amino acids. The germline gives CDR1 LGHNA, CDR2 YSLEER. With V trimmed by 1 base and J by 1 base, 4 bases remained unmatched. The CDR3 sequence: CASSQAPGQSYEQYF. DNA of the CDR3: TGCGCCAGCAGCCAAGCCCCGGGACAGTCCTACGAGCAGTACTTC.